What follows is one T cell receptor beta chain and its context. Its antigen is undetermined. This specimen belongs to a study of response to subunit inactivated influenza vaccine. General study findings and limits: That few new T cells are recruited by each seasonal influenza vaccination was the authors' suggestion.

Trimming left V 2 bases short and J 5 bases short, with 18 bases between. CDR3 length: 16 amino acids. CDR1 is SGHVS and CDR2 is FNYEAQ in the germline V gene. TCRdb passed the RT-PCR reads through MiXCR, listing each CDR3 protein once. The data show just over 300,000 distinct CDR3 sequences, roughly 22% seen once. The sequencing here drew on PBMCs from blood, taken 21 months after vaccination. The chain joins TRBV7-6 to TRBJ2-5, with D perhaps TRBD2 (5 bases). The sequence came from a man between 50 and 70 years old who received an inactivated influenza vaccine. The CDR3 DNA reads TGTGCCAGCAGCTTATGGGTCCCCGCCCCGGGGGAGACCCAGTACTTC. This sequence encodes CASSLWVPAPGETQYF.